These T cell receptor beta chains were read from a single sample in a study of T cell responses to AZD1222 COVID-19 vaccine. Libraries were prepared by immunoSEQ multiplex PCR; TCRdb keeps only in-frame clonotypes and omits some of them. The data contain some 89,000 clones, roughly nine tenths of them singletons. This specimen consisted of peripheral blood, obtained on day 0 of AZD1222 vaccination. Every receptor here comes from an adult in good health. The CDR3 runs from the conserved cysteine through the conserved F or W. Fields, in order: V gene, D gene, clone size, CDR3 length, J gene, CDR3 protein, CDR3 DNA. A D gene is named only where the DNA matches it firmly. The listing skips clone size in some rows; elsewhere it reads once, few, many or a size class.

TRBV19,TRBD1,NA,14,TRBJ1-2,CASSINQGGYGYTF,TGTGCCAGTAGTATCAATCAGGGGGGCTATGGCTACACCTTC
TRBV3-1/TRBV3-2,TRBD1,once,13,TRBJ2-3,CASSQEPGTGGYF,TGTGCCAGCAGCCAAGAGCCCGGGACAGGGGGGTATTTT
TRBV18,NA,NA,14,TRBJ2-2,CASSPQANTGELFF,TGTGCCAGCTCACCACAGGCGAACACCGGGGAGCTGTTTTTT
TRBV7-2,TRBD1,NA,13,TRBJ2-1,CASSWTGYNEQFF,TGTGCCAGCAGCTGGACAGGATACAATGAGCAGTTCTTC
TRBV5-1,TRBD1,NA,16,TRBJ1-3,CASSTAGGFSGNTIYF,TGCGCCAGCAGCACAGCAGGGGGATTCTCTGGAAACACCATATATTTT
TRBV19,NA,once,15,TRBJ1-4,CASLPSGAGYEKLFF,TGTGCCAGCCTCCCCTCCGGGGCAGGGTATGAAAAACTGTTTTTT
TRBV14,NA,NA,13,TRBJ1-2,CASSPDSNYGYTF,TGTGCCAGCAGCCCGGACAGTAACTATGGCTACACCTTC
TRBV6-5,NA,once,16,TRBJ2-3,CASSYIGSSGTDTQYF,TGTGCCAGCAGTTATATCGGGTCTTCCGGCACAGATACGCAGTATTTT
TRBV7-9,TRBD1,NA,17,TRBJ2-3,CASTSQGAALSTDTQYF,TGTGCCAGCACCTCCCAGGGGGCGGCCCTAAGCACAGATACGCAGTATTTT
TRBV6-6,TRBD1,NA,16,TRBJ2-1,CASSIGQVRVNDEQFF,TGTGCCAGCAGTATCGGACAGGTCCGGGTCAACGATGAGCAGTTCTTC
TRBV7-2,NA,once,14,TRBJ2-2,CASSVGYTTGELFF,TGTGCCAGCAGCGTCGGATATACCACCGGGGAGCTGTTTTTT
TRBV15,TRBD2,NA,15,TRBJ2-1,CATSRGGSGSNEQFF,TGTGCCACCAGCAGAGGGGGTAGCGGGTCCAATGAGCAGTTCTTC
TRBV2,NA,NA,14,TRBJ2-7,CASSPSRGSYEQYF,TGTGCCAGCAGTCCAAGCCGCGGGTCCTACGAGCAGTACTTC
TRBV18,NA,once,14,TRBJ1-1,CASSPQGMNTEAFF,TGTGCCAGCTCACCACAGGGGATGAACACTGAAGCTTTCTTT
TRBV3-1/TRBV3-2,NA,NA,14,TRBJ2-7,CASSQDLAGYEQYF,TGTGCCAGCAGCCAAGATCTTGCAGGCTACGAGCAGTACTTC
TRBV3-1/TRBV3-2,NA,NA,12,TRBJ2-1,CASSLQGREQFF,TGTGCCAGCAGCCTCCAGGGGCGGGAGCAGTTCTTC
TRBV19,TRBD1,NA,15,TRBJ2-2,CASDTGTANTGELFF,TGTGCCAGTGACACCGGGACAGCGAACACCGGGGAGCTGTTTTTT
TRBV19,NA,NA,13,TRBJ2-7,CASSIGGSYEQYF,TGTGCCAGTAGTATTGGGGGCTCCTACGAGCAGTACTTC
TRBV6-4,NA,NA,14,TRBJ2-1,CASSDPFSSDEQFF,TGTGCCAGCAGTGACCCGTTTTCTAGCGATGAGCAGTTCTTC
TRBV18,NA,NA,15,TRBJ1-3,CASSPGLSSGNTIYF,TGTGCCAGCTCACCAGGGCTTAGCTCTGGAAACACCATATATTTT
TRBV5-8,NA,NA,12,TRBJ1-1,CASSLPTGRAFF,TGTGCCAGCAGCCTACCGACAGGAAGGGCTTTCTTT
TRBV12-3/TRBV12-4,NA,NA,12,TRBJ1-3,CASSQEGNTIYF,TGTGCCAGCAGCCAAGAGGGGAACACCATATATTTT
TRBV7-8,NA,NA,15,TRBJ1-4,CASSSNSITNEKLFF,TGTGCCAGCAGCTCTAACTCAATCACTAATGAAAAACTGTTTTTT
TRBV7-2,TRBD2,NA,17,TRBJ2-5,CASSLVGRGAYQETQYF,TGTGCCAGCAGCTTAGTGGGGCGGGGGGCGTACCAAGAGACCCAGTACTTC
TRBV5-4,NA,once,14,TRBJ2-2,CASRPDQNTGELFF,TGTGCCAGCAGACCCGACCAGAACACCGGGGAGCTGTTTTTT
TRBV6-2/TRBV6-3,NA,NA,12,TRBJ1-2,CASSGPNYGYTF,TGTGCCAGCAGTGGACCTAACTATGGCTACACCTTC
TRBV2,TRBD1,once,15,TRBJ1-5,CASTLQGIRNQPQHF,TGTGCCAGCACTCTACAGGGGATTCGCAATCAGCCCCAGCATTTT
TRBV5-4,TRBD2,NA,14,TRBJ2-2,CASSPGGITGELFF,TGTGCCAGCAGCCCGGGAGGCATCACCGGGGAGCTGTTTTTT
TRBV18,NA,NA,13,TRBJ1-1,CASSLREGAEAFF,TGTGCCAGCTCACTCAGGGAAGGGGCTGAAGCTTTCTTT
TRBV30,TRBD1,NA,13,TRBJ1-5,CAWSHRGNQPQHF,TGTGCCTGGAGTCACAGGGGTAATCAGCCCCAGCATTTT
TRBV5-1,NA,once,15,TRBJ2-3,CASSLSGAAADTQYF,TGCGCCAGCAGCTTATCCGGGGCGGCTGCAGATACGCAGTATTTT
TRBV5-4,TRBD2,few,15,TRBJ2-3,CASSSQTSGTDTQYF,TGTGCCAGCAGCTCTCAGACTAGCGGGACAGATACGCAGTATTTT
TRBV5-4,NA,NA,14,TRBJ1-4,CASSLGRGNEKLFF,TGTGCCAGCAGCTTGGGTCGGGGGAATGAAAAACTGTTTTTT
TRBV3-1/TRBV3-2,NA,NA,15,TRBJ2-1,CASSPQDLPYNEQFF,TGTGCCAGCAGCCCCCAAGACTTACCCTACAATGAGCAGTTCTTC
TRBV9,TRBD1,NA,15,TRBJ1-3,CASSAGTGDRNTIYF,TGTGCCAGCAGCGCCGGGACAGGGGATAGAAACACCATATATTTT
TRBV29-1,NA,NA,12,TRBJ1-4,CSVGTGREKLFF,TGCAGCGTCGGGACCGGCCGCGAAAAACTGTTTTTT
TRBV25-1,NA,once,15,TRBJ1-6,CASSLQGGQNSPLHF,TGTGCCAGCAGCCTACAGGGAGGGCAGAATTCACCCCTCCACTTT